These T cell receptor beta chains were read from a single sample in a study of T cells in Graves' hyperthyroidism and ophthalmopathy. TCRdb recomputed calls from the multiplex PCR reads with MiXCR, one row per CDR3 protein. The table has roughly 380,000 distinct CDR3 sequences, around 15% seen once; the top ten hold 5.3%. Sequenced material: blood. The receptor source for this set is a woman aged 18-35 years with Graves' hyperthyroidism. The CDR3 runs from the conserved cysteine through the conserved F or W. Fields, in order: V gene, J gene, D gene, clone size, CDR3 protein, CDR3 DNA. A D gene is named only where the DNA matches it firmly. Not all rows give a size; the values are once, few, many and, for expanded clones, a class.

v_call: TRBV6-1; j_call: TRBJ2-7; d_call: -; clone_size: few; cdr3_aa: CASSEAGTISYEQYF; cdr3_nt: TGTGCCAGCAGTGAAGCCGGGACAATCTCCTACGAGCAGTACTTC
v_call: TRBV28; j_call: TRBJ2-4; d_call: TRBD2; clone_size: many; cdr3_aa: CASSLTSDIQYF; cdr3_nt: TGTGCCAGCAGTTTAACTAGCGACATTCAGTACTTC
v_call: TRBV30; j_call: TRBJ2-7; d_call: -; clone_size: few; cdr3_aa: CAWSKGTYYEQYF; cdr3_nt: TGTGCCTGGAGTAAGGGCACCTACTACGAGCAGTACTTC
v_call: TRBV28; j_call: TRBJ1-2; d_call: TRBD1; clone_size: many; cdr3_aa: CASSLLSPTGFFSRYTF; cdr3_nt: TGTGCCAGCAGTTTACTATCTCCGACAGGGTTTTTCTCGCGCTACACCTTC
v_call: TRBV4-1; j_call: TRBJ1-2; d_call: -; clone_size: many; cdr3_aa: CASSQERGANYGYTF; cdr3_nt: TGCGCCAGCAGCCAAGAAAGGGGGGCTAACTATGGCTACACCTTC
v_call: TRBV20-1; j_call: TRBJ2-7; d_call: -; clone_size: many; cdr3_aa: CSAGTGRTYEQYF; cdr3_nt: TGCAGTGCTGGGACTGGGAGGACCTACGAGCAGTACTTC
v_call: TRBV28; j_call: TRBJ2-7; d_call: TRBD2; clone_size: many; cdr3_aa: CASSLIGIAGGHSYEQYF; cdr3_nt: TGTGCCAGCAGTTTAATAGGAATAGCGGGAGGCCACTCCTACGAGCAGTACTTC
v_call: TRBV5-1; j_call: TRBJ1-1; d_call: TRBD1; clone_size: many; cdr3_aa: CASTSTGDGTEAFF; cdr3_nt: TGCGCCAGCACCTCGACAGGGGATGGAACTGAAGCTTTCTTT
v_call: TRBV7-2; j_call: TRBJ2-2; d_call: -; clone_size: -; cdr3_aa: CASSRQQLNIGELFF; cdr3_nt: TGTGCCAGCAGTCGACAGCAACTGAACATCGGGGAGCTGTTTTTT
v_call: TRBV28; j_call: TRBJ1-3; d_call: -; clone_size: -; cdr3_aa: CASSPRSLGDTIYF; cdr3_nt: TGTGCCAGCAGTCCCCGCAGTCTTGGGGACACCATATATTTT
v_call: TRBV12-3/TRBV12-4; j_call: TRBJ2-1; d_call: -; clone_size: many; cdr3_aa: CASSLGYYNEQFF; cdr3_nt: TGTGCCAGCAGTTTGGGGTACTACAATGAGCAGTTCTTC
v_call: TRBV4-2; j_call: TRBJ1-2; d_call: -; clone_size: -; cdr3_aa: CASSQDWQGLGYGYTF; cdr3_nt: TGTGCCAGCAGCCAAGATTGGCAGGGATTGGGCTATGGCTACACCTTC
v_call: TRBV6-2/TRBV6-3; j_call: TRBJ2-5; d_call: -; clone_size: many; cdr3_aa: CATKLSPQGTQYF; cdr3_nt: TGTGCCACGAAACTGAGCCCGCAAGGGACCCAGTACTTC
v_call: TRBV29-1; j_call: TRBJ1-4; d_call: -; clone_size: many; cdr3_aa: CSVEGRGNEKLFF; cdr3_nt: TGCAGCGTTGAAGGCAGGGGTAATGAAAAACTGTTTTTT
v_call: TRBV28; j_call: TRBJ1-3; d_call: -; clone_size: few; cdr3_aa: CASSLDSTSGNTIYF; cdr3_nt: TGTGCCAGCAGTTTAGACAGTACCTCTGGAAACACCATATATTTT
v_call: TRBV5-6; j_call: TRBJ1-6; d_call: -; clone_size: -; cdr3_aa: CASKQGVSPLHF; cdr3_nt: TGTGCCAGCAAACAGGGAGTTTCACCCCTCCACTTT
v_call: TRBV10-3; j_call: TRBJ1-2; d_call: -; clone_size: many; cdr3_aa: CAISEGMYGYTF; cdr3_nt: TGTGCCATCAGTGAGGGGATGTATGGCTACACCTTC
v_call: TRBV5-6; j_call: TRBJ2-5; d_call: TRBD2; clone_size: few; cdr3_aa: CASSLWSLAGETQYF; cdr3_nt: TGTGCCAGCAGCTTGTGGTCACTAGCGGGAGAGACCCAGTACTTC
v_call: TRBV20-1; j_call: TRBJ2-1; d_call: TRBD2; clone_size: few; cdr3_aa: CSARAGTTKSSYNGQFF; cdr3_nt: TGCAGTGCTAGAGCTGGGACTACCAAATCCTCCTACAATGGGCAGTTCTTC
v_call: TRBV2; j_call: TRBJ2-7; d_call: -; clone_size: many; cdr3_aa: CASSWGSDLREQYF; cdr3_nt: TGTGCCAGCAGTTGGGGGTCCGACCTCCGGGAGCAGTACTTC
v_call: TRBV28; j_call: TRBJ2-1; d_call: TRBD1; clone_size: many; cdr3_aa: CASRGDRGHEQFF; cdr3_nt: TGTGCCAGCAGGGGAGACAGGGGGCATGAGCAGTTCTTC
v_call: TRBV3-1; j_call: TRBJ2-1; d_call: -; clone_size: many; cdr3_aa: CASSQETWIQFF; cdr3_nt: TGTGCCAGCAGCCAAGAGACTTGGATCCAGTTCTTC
v_call: TRBV12-3/TRBV12-4; j_call: TRBJ1-6; d_call: -; clone_size: many; cdr3_aa: CASSFMGSPLHF; cdr3_nt: TGTGCCAGCAGTTTCATGGGTTCACCCCTCCACTTT
v_call: TRBV6-6; j_call: TRBJ1-2; d_call: -; clone_size: many; cdr3_aa: CASSYWTLSHPGYGYTF; cdr3_nt: TGTGCCAGCAGTTACTGGACCCTCTCGCACCCGGGCTATGGCTACACCTTC
v_call: TRBV7-2; j_call: TRBJ1-1; d_call: TRBD1; clone_size: many; cdr3_aa: CASSLAPRDRTNTEAFF; cdr3_nt: TGTGCCAGCAGCTTAGCTCCGAGGGACAGGACGAACACTGAAGCTTTCTTT
v_call: TRBV5-1; j_call: TRBJ2-5; d_call: TRBD2; clone_size: few; cdr3_aa: CASSSRLAGEIETQYF; cdr3_nt: TGCGCCAGCAGCTCTCGACTAGCGGGAGAGATAGAGACCCAGTACTTC